This T cell receptor (beta chain) was retrieved from a study of T cell repertoires in cytomegalovirus infection. Overall study: Both a matching HLA type and CMV infection were indicated by public TCR beta signatures. Study-wide findings and caveats: Cumulative public TCR beta family frequency identified carriers of CMV plus the relevant HLA. Within the response measured ex vivo, HLA-C-restricted CMV-specific TCR beta clonotypes were dominant.

One entry per CDR3 protein, called by TCRdb with MiXCR from the reads. The sample includes about 310,000 distinct CDR3 sequences, 15% to 20% of them seen just once. This clonotype has at least ten counts. The antigen remains undetermined. The germline gives CDR1 SGHTA, CDR2 FQGNSA. CDR3 size: 15 residues. Trimming left V 2 bases short and J 0 bases short, with 8 bases between. The TCR sequence derives from a human donor in good health (CMV status not recorded). Some clones in this sample may be carry-over from other donors' samples. The rearrangement uses TRBV7-2 and TRBJ2-1; possible D gene TRBD1, 6 bases. Sequencing was carried out using PBMCs. The CDR3 region is CASSLRGGSYNEQFF. The CDR3 nucleotides read TGTGCCAGCAGCTTACGAGGGGGCTCCTACAATGAGCAGTTCTTC. Using reference TRBV7-2 and TRBJ2-1 for the parts outside the CDR3, the full variable domain is GAGVSQSPSNKVTEKGKDVELRCDPISGHTALYWYRQSLGQGLEFLIYFQGNSAPDKSGLPSDRFSAERTGGSVSTLTIQRTQQEDSAVYLCASSLRGGSYNEQFFGPGTRLTVL.